Sequencing of this TCR beta chain was carried out in a study of CD8 T cells in ankylosing spondylitis. Study outcomes and limitations: It was reported that disease-linked clones were significantly enriched in matched ankylosing spondylitis synovial fluid. Ankylosing spondylitis blood seemed to carry a telltale TCR beta motif made of fewer than ten highly homologous variants. Disease-linked clones bore a CD8+ phenotype and were relatively rare in peripheral blood.

V lost 6 bases and J lost 2; bases outside the gene matches: 10. The length of the CDR3 is 16 residues. Germline CDR1 MNHEY, CDR2 SVGEGT. About this clonotype: Its cognate antigen is unknown.

Making use of molecular barcodes, quantitative 5'-RACE generated TCR beta libraries. TCRdb re-called the 5' RACE reads through MiXCR, storing one row per CDR3 protein. Counted here are about 260,000 distinct CDR3 sequences, 20% occurring once; the ten biggest clones make up 7.8%. Material for sequencing was blood, either unsorted or a sorted T cell fraction (not recorded which). This receptor was obtained from a male donor with ankylosing spondylitis or in good health (not recorded which). The chain combines TRBV6-2 or TRBV6-3 with TRBJ2-3; TRBD2 aligns across 8 bases. CDR3 region: CASRMRGDGPTDTQYF. The CDR3 nucleotides are TGTGCCAGCAGGATGCGGGGGGACGGGCCCACAGATACGCAGTATTTT.